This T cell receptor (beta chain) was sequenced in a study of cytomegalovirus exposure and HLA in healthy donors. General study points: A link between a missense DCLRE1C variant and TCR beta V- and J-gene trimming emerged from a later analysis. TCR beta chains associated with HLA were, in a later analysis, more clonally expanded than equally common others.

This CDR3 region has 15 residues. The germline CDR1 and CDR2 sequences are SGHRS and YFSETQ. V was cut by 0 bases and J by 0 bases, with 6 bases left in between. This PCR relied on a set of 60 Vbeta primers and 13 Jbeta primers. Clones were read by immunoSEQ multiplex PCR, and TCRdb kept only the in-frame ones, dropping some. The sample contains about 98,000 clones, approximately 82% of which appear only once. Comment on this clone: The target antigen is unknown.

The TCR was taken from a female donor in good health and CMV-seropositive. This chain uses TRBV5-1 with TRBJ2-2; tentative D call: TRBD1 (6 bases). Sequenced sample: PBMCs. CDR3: CASSLGTANTGELFF. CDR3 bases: TGCGCCAGCAGCTTGGGGACAGCGAACACCGGGGAGCTGTTTTTT.